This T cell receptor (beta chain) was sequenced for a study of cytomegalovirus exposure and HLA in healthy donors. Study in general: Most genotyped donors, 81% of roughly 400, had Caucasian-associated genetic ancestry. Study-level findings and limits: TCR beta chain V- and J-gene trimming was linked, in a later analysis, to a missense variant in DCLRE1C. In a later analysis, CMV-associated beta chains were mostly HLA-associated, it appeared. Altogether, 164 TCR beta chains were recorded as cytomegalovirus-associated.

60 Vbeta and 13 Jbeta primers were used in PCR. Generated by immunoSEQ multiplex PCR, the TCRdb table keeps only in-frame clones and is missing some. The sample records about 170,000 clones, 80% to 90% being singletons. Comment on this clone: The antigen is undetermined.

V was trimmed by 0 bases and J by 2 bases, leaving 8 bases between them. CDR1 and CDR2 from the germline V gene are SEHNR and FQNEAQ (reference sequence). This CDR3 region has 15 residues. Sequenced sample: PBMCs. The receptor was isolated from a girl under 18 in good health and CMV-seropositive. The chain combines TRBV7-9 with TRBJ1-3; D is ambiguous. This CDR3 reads CASSLAAGTGNTIYF. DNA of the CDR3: TGTGCCAGCAGCTTAGCGGCCGGGACTGGAAACACCATATATTTT.